Sequencing of this T cell receptor beta chain was carried out in a study of blood T cells in healthy people across ages (dated by TCRdb to between 2014 and 2017). Background for the entire study: In model experiments, template switching captured roughly one uniquely barcoded TCR beta cDNA molecule for every two T cells. The study measured age-related changes in TCR beta repertoire diversity using deep sequencing normalized with unique cDNA molecular identifiers. Four age groups were formed from the donors: young (average 16 years), middle-aged (approximately 40), aged (about 62) and long-lived (roughly 88). To avoid experimental bias, donors of different ages were spread randomly across the sequencing lanes. For two donors (one aged 18 to 30 and one aged 80 or older), the study analyzed two additional independent replicas of 1 million unique cDNA reads from the same blood draw.

The donors were some 39 Caucasian individuals from Russia, aged roughly 6 to 100 years, who were systemically healthy. Each donor gave 8.5 to 10 milliliters of peripheral blood, collected into EDTA-treated Vacutainer tubes. Ficoll-Paque density-gradient centrifugation was used to isolate PBMCs, with at least 6.5 million per sample. Total RNA was extracted from PBMCs with Trizol reagent, with at least 6 micrograms obtained per sample. Naive CD45RAhigh/CD27high T cell percentages were measured by flow cytometry on a PBMC aliquot from every donor. Reading the germline V gene gives CDR1 SGHVS and CDR2 FQNEAQ. Its CDR3 holds 15 amino acids, cysteine through phenylalanine. Only the CDR3 region is kept as DNA, spanning 45 bases read in frame from base 1. Libraries came from 5' RACE. Sequencing was performed on an Illumina HiSeq 2500. The second PCR ran for about 6 to 11 cycles and used a J-beta primer mix along with a sample-barcoded 5' primer. Each TCR beta cDNA molecule received a unique molecular identifier from a template-switch 5' adaptor carrying 12 random nucleotides. Each sample yielded at least 2.5 million CDR3-containing paired-end reads. First-strand cDNA was synthesized from all RNA with the Mint cDNA synthesis kit, primed by a TRBC-specific oligonucleotide. Following uracil-DNA glycosylase treatment, a first 18-cycle PCR with universal primers M1SS and BC2_uni_R was performed on all cDNA. In the authors' own workflow: Normalization of each sample was performed by random selection of 1 million high-quality reads, each carrying a distinct molecular identifier. Instead of being binned into consensus sequences, reads that shared molecular identifiers were thrown out. CDR3 identification, clonotype clustering and error correction used MiTCR with a Q25 quality threshold and the strictest error-elimination algorithm. A nonparametric unseen species model with Euler transformation was used to estimate a lower bound on total TCR beta diversity. TCRdb trimmed the raw reads at Q25, called clones with MiXCR and kept productive beta chains. CDR3 protein sequences are deduplicated, and each keeps its most common genes and DNA. The V and J calls reflect TCRdb's pipeline rather than the authors' work. This sample lists about 570,000 distinct CDR3 sequences; roughly 28% were detected once. The ten largest make up approximately 17% of the sample.

This clonotype was observed a few times. The antigen it binds to is not known. The junction differs from germline at one of its ends, possibly a read error. General findings and caveats noted by the study authors: Because the CMV infection status of the donors was unknown, age-related changes in expanded clonotypes may potentially have been confounded. Observed TCR beta diversity per million T cells fell roughly linearly with age, and a significant reduction was already apparent by age around 39. Bulk unsorted PBMC profiling prevented conclusive comparison of naive and antigen-experienced compartments. Total diversity estimates from one million sequenced T cells were considered lower bounds and underestimates. Compared with the aged group, the long-lived group had more naive CD4+ T cells, fewer expanded clones and increased TCR diversity, a pattern suggesting age selection. There was a strong correlation between observed TCR beta diversity and the percentage of naive T cells measured by flow cytometry.

The sequence joins TRBV7-8 to TRBJ2-7; a weak D assignment points to TRBD2 (9 bases agree). The TCR sequence derives from a woman aged 70-85 years in good health. The sample taken for sequencing was blood. The encoded CDR3 is CAGSLAGDRKYEQYF. Here is the DNA: TGTGCCGGCAGCTTAGCGGGGGACAGGAAATACGAGCAGTACTTC.